Shown below are 20 T cell receptor beta chains from a single sample sequenced in a study of CD8 T cells in Susac syndrome. cDNA came from about 0.46 to 1 ug RNA primed by random hexamers. One entry per CDR3 protein results from TCRdb running MiXCR on the immunoSEQ multiplex PCR reads. The sample has about 180,000 distinct CDR3 sequences; over 90% are singletons. The sequenced material came from CD4+ T cells from PBMCs. These TCRs come from a human donor with Susac syndrome.

In nucleotides, the CDR3 is TGCGCCAGCAGCCAAGGGACAGCCCGCGGCTACACCTTC. Protein: CASSQGTARGYTF. This chain links TRBV4-1 with TRBJ1-2, with D maybe TRBD1 (6 bases). Germline loops: CDR1 MGHRA, CDR2 YSYEKL. The CDR3 totals 13 residues. Trimming took 1 base from V and 8 from J, leaving 11 bases between them.

The count of this clonotype is one. V is TRBV20-1 and J is TRBJ2-3, with 10 bases that match TRBD2. The germline V gene encodes CDR1 DFQATT and CDR2 SNEGSKA (reference sequence). The V segment lost 5 bases and the J segment 5 bases; nucleotides outside the gene matches: 10. The CDR3 is made up of 15 amino acids. CDR3 sequence: CSAQASASGRDTQYF. The CDR3 bases are TGCAGTGCTCAAGCGTCGGCTAGCGGGAGAGATACGCAGTATTTT.

This chain uses TRBV6-5 with TRBJ2-7; 11 bases line up with TRBD2. Germline V gene lookup returns CDR1 MNHEY and CDR2 SVGAGI. There are 13 residues in the CDR3. Trimming cost V 8 bases and J 5 bases; bases outside gene matches: 5. Written as DNA, the CDR3 is TGTGCCAGCCATAGCGGGAGGGTCGACGAGCAGTACTTC. It codes for CASHSGRVDEQYF.

This chain connects TRBV7-2 to TRBJ2-3; 7 nucleotides match TRBD2. The CDR3 is made up of 15 amino acids. Looked up from germline, CDR1 is SGHTA and CDR2 is FQGNSA. The trim removed 1 base at V and 2 bases at J, leaving 3 bases unmatched. CDR3 nucleotides: TGTGCCAGCAGCTTAGTGAGCGGGACCACAGATACGCAGTATTTT. Protein sequence: CASSLVSGTTDTQYF.

This rearrangement joins TRBV19 to TRBJ1-2; no clear D gene. V was cut by 9 bases and J by 3 bases, with 17 bases left in between. Germline V gives CDR1 LNHDA, CDR2 SQIVND (reference sequence). The CDR3 totals 14 residues. CDR3 protein: CASTSKGGDYGYTF. The CDR3 nucleotides are TGTGCCAGCACGTCGAAGGGCGGGGACTATGGCTACACCTTC.

The gene calls are TRBV29-1 and TRBJ1-1, with D perhaps TRBD1 (6 bases). V was shortened by 4 bases and J by 4 bases, with 13 bases between the two germline ends. The CDR3 runs to 13 residues. Per the germline V gene, CDR1 is SQVTM and CDR2 is ANQGSEA. CDR3 sequence reads: CSVVGGAGTEAFF. The CDR3 DNA is TGCAGCGTTGTGGGGGGCGCGGGCACTGAAGCTTTCTTT.

This clonotype came up once. The gene calls are TRBV6-2 or TRBV6-3 and TRBJ1-4; D unclear. The germline V and J ends were trimmed by 6 bases and 3 bases, with 5 bases remaining between them. CDR1 and CDR2 (germline): MNHEY, SVGEGT. This CDR3 contains 12 residues. CDR3 residues: CASRAPNEKLFF. The DNA for the CDR3 is TGTGCCAGCAGGGCGCCTAATGAAAAACTGTTTTTT.

V and J are TRBV2 and TRBJ1-1; maybe TRBD1 (6 bases). This CDR3 spans 15 amino acids. V dropped 5 bases and J dropped 1 base, with 14 bases sitting between them. Germline CDR1 is SNHLY and CDR2 is FYNNEI. CDR3 sequence reads: CASSLRGGPNTEAFF. The CDR3 nucleotides are TGTGCCAGCAGTCTCCGAGGGGGACCGAACACTGAAGCTTTCTTT.

The genes are TRBV7-2 and TRBJ2-5, with 8 positions matching TRBD1. The germline V gene encodes CDR1 SGHTA and CDR2 FQGNSA. The CDR3 contains 15 residues. V lost 5 bases to trimming and J lost 4 bases; unmatched junction nucleotides: 9. The CDR3, as DNA: TGTGCCAGCAGCCCCCGGACAGGGTTGAGAGAGACCCAGTACTTC. Amino acid sequence: CASSPRTGLRETQYF.

The chain uses TRBV10-3 and TRBJ2-5; D is ambiguous. Germline V CDR1 and CDR2: ENHRY, SYGVKD. V gave up 2 bases and J gave up 1 base, with 5 bases separating them. The CDR3 is 13 amino acids. Here the CDR3 reads CAISEVSQETQYF. The CDR3 nucleotides are TGTGCCATCAGTGAGGTATCCCAAGAGACCCAGTACTTC.

This clonotype showed up just once. This chain joins TRBV30 and TRBJ1-1; D is perhaps TRBD1 (5 bases). Germline CDR1 reads GTSNPN; CDR2 reads SVGIG (reference sequence). CDR3 length equals 14 residues. Trimming removed 3 bases from V and 4 bases from J, with 15 bases in between. CDR3 protein: CAWSWGRGGTEAFF. CDR3 in DNA: TGTGCCTGGAGCTGGGGGAGAGGCGGCACTGAAGCTTTCTTT. Complete variable domain (other parts from reference TRBV30 and TRBJ1-1): SQTIHQWPATLVQPVGSPLSLECTVEGTSNPNLYWYRQAAGRGLQLLFYSVGIGQISSEVPQNLSASRPQDRQFILSSKKLLLSDSGFYLCAWSWGRGGTEAFFGQGTRLTVV.

The chain has TRBV7-9 and TRBJ1-1, with D hard to call. Germline CDR1 reads SEHNR; CDR2 reads FQNEAQ (reference sequence). Trimming took 3 bases from V and 8 from J, leaving 13 bases between them. This CDR3 is built from 13 residues. CDR3 protein: CASSFLEGREAFF. CDR3 nucleotides: TGTGCCAGCAGCTTCTTAGAAGGACGGGAAGCTTTCTTT.

CDR3 protein: CASSSRVTEAFF. The DNA of the CDR3 is TGTGCCAGCAGCTCCAGGGTGACTGAAGCTTTCTTT. The J gene is TRBJ1-1, the V gene TRBV3-1; perhaps TRBD1 as D (5 bases). The CDR3 has 12 amino acids. Trimming took off 5 bases at V and 5 bases at J, with 9 bases between the two ends. Germline loops: CDR1 LGHDT, CDR2 YNNKEL (reference sequence).

The J gene is TRBJ2-7, the V gene TRBV5-8; 9 bases are a match to TRBD1. This CDR3 spans 15 amino acids. V lost 4 bases, J lost 3 bases, and 8 bases stayed unmatched. Germline V gene sequence: CDR1 SGHTS, CDR2 YDEGEE. For the CDR3, the DNA is TGTGCCAGCAGCCTACGGGGACAGGGCATCTACGAGCAGTACTTC. Translating it yields CASSLRGQGIYEQYF.

The rearrangement uses TRBV30 and TRBJ1-2; no clear D gene. Trimming took 3 bases from V and 6 from J, leaving 14 bases between them. The CDR3 consists of 13 residues. Looked up from germline, CDR1 is GTSNPN and CDR2 is SVGIG (reference sequence). The CDR3 nucleotides read TGTGCCTGGAGAGAGAACGGGGAGGATGGCTACACCTTC. Protein sequence: CAWRENGEDGYTF. Filled out from reference TRBV30 and TRBJ1-2, the complete variable domain reads SQTIHQWPATLVQPVGSPLSLECTVEGTSNPNLYWYRQAAGRGLQLLFYSVGIGQISSEVPQNLSASRPQDRQFILSSKKLLLSDSGFYLCAWRENGEDGYTFGSGTRLTVV.

This rearrangement joins TRBV3-1 to TRBJ1-1; no reliable D call. The CDR3 covers 13 residues. CDR1 and CDR2 from the germline V gene are LGHDT and YNNKEL (reference sequence). Trimming pared 1 base from V and 3 bases from J, leaving 6 bases between. The CDR3 is CASSQVKYTEAFF. As DNA, the CDR3 is TGTGCCAGCAGCCAAGTTAAATACACTGAAGCTTTCTTT.

The chain employs TRBV28 and TRBJ1-1; the D gene is possibly TRBD1 (6 bases). The CDR3 has 14 residues. Per the germline V gene, CDR1 is MDHEN and CDR2 is SYDVKM. V was cut by 5 bases and J by 4 bases, with 14 bases left in between. CDR3 sequence reads: CASSESRGSTEAFF. The CDR3 DNA reads as TGTGCCAGCAGTGAATCCAGGGGTTCCACTGAAGCTTTCTTT. The whole variable domain, filled in from reference TRBV28 and TRBJ1-1, reads DVKVTQSSRYLVKRTGEKVFLECVQDMDHENMFWYRQDPGLGLRLIYFSYDVKMKEKGDIPEGYSVSREKKERFSLILESASTNQTSMYLCASSESRGSTEAFFGQGTRLTVV.

J is TRBJ1-6 and V is TRBV5-4; a weak D match, TRBD1 (6 bases). Germline V gene lookup returns CDR1 SGHNT and CDR2 YYREEE (reference sequence). The CDR3 length is 16 residues. The V end was cut by 0 bases, the J end by 5 bases, with 12 bases between. CDR3 loop: CASSLALGGDNSPLHF. The CDR3 nucleotides are TGTGCCAGCAGCTTGGCGTTAGGGGGGGATAATTCACCCCTCCACTTT.

The chain is built from TRBV20-1 and TRBJ2-6; D is perhaps TRBD2 (7 bases). The length of the CDR3 is 15 residues. Germline V CDR1 and CDR2: DFQATT, SNEGSKA (reference sequence). Trimming took 6 bases from V and 2 from J, leaving 14 bases between them. The DNA of the CDR3 is TGCAGTGCCAAAAGGGGGGGGCCTGGGGCCAACGTCCTGACTTTC. Its protein product is CSAKRGGPGANVLTF.

This clonotype occurred once. This chain uses TRBV2 with TRBJ2-7, with 11 bases matching TRBD1. V was pared by 6 bases and J by 3 bases, with 7 bases of the junction left unmatched. Germline loops: CDR1 SNHLY, CDR2 FYNNEI. The length of the CDR3 is 15 residues. The DNA for the CDR3 is TGTGCCAGCAGCGCAGGACAGGGGGCAGTCTACGAGCAGTACTTC. Its protein product is CASSAGQGAVYEQYF.